The entry below describes one T cell receptor beta chain. Each CDR3 protein is one row after TCRdb ran MiXCR on the 5' RACE reads. This sample has around 400,000 distinct CDR3 sequences, with roughly a quarter found just once. Per the germline V gene, CDR1 is SNHLY and CDR2 is FYNNEI. The CDR3 is 14 amino acids. Trimming shortened V by 8 bases and J by 1 base, and 11 bases separated the two germline ends. This sample stems from a study of T-cell memory formation after mild COVID-19. This sequence joins TRBV2 and TRBJ2-2; D is undetermined. Sequencing was carried out using PBMCs or a T cell subset sorted from them (not recorded which). The source is an adult woman who had mild COVID-19 (a few samples of this study predate the infection). Cell type and time point are not known. CDR3: CASRRLVNTGELFF. CDR3 coding DNA: TGTGCCAGCCGTCGGCTCGTGAACACCGGGGAGCTGTTTTTT. Full variable domain (outside the CDR3, taken from reference TRBV2 and TRBJ2-2): EPEVTQTPSHQVTQMGQEVILRCVPISNHLYFYWYRQILGQKVEFLVSFYNNEISEKSEIFDDQFSVERPDGSNFTLKIRSTKLEDSAMYFCASRRLVNTGELFFGEGSRLTVL.